This T cell receptor beta chain was profiled in a study of cytotoxic CD8 clonotypes in ibrutinib-treated CLL. Study-level information: The response samples were taken once patients had been treated for a median of approximately 13 months, range 6 to 36. Study findings and constraints: Clonotypes that were public were uncommon, and they contracted or stayed stable on treatment.

TCRdb's copy holds only in-frame clones and misses some; the assay was immunoSEQ multiplex PCR. The sample lists approximately 5,500 clones; about three quarters were seen once. V was clipped by 0 bases and J by 5 bases; unmatched bases: 6. CDR1 and CDR2 (germline): SGHDT, YYEEEE. The CDR3 sequence is 15 residues long. This clone turned up a few times. Antigen specificity is unknown. Genomic DNA in a quantity of about 2.1 micrograms was derived from cryopreserved PBMCs for TCR beta libraries. J is TRBJ1-2 and V is TRBV5-6; TRBD1 agrees at 8 bases. The material sequenced was PBMCs, taken before ibrutinib treatment. The origin of this receptor is a human donor with chronic lymphocytic leukemia. DNA for the CDR3: TGTGCCAGCAGCTTGGGGTGGGGACAGGATTATGGCTACACCTTC. Residues: CASSLGWGQDYGYTF.